The entry below gives a single T cell receptor (beta chain) sequence along with its context. The antigen is undetermined. This entry comes from a study of response to subunit inactivated influenza vaccine. Germline V gene lookup returns CDR1 SEHNR and CDR2 FQNEAQ (reference sequence). V was trimmed by 2 bases and J by 7 bases, leaving 12 bases between them. The length of the CDR3 is 14 residues. TCRdb redid the calling of the RT-PCR reads with MiXCR, one entry per CDR3 protein. The sample carries 530,000 or so distinct CDR3 sequences, around 25% recorded once. Whole-study findings and limits: The authors proposed limited new T cell recruitment per seasonal influenza vaccination.

The sequencing used CD4+ T cells sorted from PBMCs, collected approximately 5 days after vaccination. The receptor's source is a man aged 45-65 years who received an inactivated influenza vaccine. The V and J genes are TRBV7-9 and TRBJ1-5; the D is unclear. CDR3 residues: CASSLSGVAQPQHF. The CDR3 DNA reads as TGTGCCAGCAGCTTAAGCGGGGTTGCACAGCCCCAGCATTTT. Using reference TRBV7-9 and TRBJ1-5 for the parts outside the CDR3, the full variable domain is DTGVSQNPRHKITKRGQNVTFRCDPISEHNRLYWYRQTLGQGPEFLTYFQNEAQLEKSRLLSDRFSAERPKGSFSTLEIQRTEQGDSAMYLCASSLSGVAQPQHFGDGTRLSIL.